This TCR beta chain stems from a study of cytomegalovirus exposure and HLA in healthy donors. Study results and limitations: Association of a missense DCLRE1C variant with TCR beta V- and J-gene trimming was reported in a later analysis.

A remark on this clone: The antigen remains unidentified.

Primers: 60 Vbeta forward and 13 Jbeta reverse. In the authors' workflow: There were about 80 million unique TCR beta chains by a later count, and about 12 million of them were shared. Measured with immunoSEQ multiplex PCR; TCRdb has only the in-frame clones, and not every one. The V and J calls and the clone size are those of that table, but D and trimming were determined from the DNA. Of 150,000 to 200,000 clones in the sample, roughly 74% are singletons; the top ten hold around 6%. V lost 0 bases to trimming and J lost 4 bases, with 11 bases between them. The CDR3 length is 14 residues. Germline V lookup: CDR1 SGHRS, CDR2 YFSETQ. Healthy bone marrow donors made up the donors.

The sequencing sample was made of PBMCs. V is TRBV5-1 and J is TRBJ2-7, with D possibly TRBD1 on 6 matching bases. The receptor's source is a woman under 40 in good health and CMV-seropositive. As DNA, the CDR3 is TGCGCCAGCAGCTTGGTCAGGGGAGCTTACGAGCAGTACTTC. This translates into CASSLVRGAYEQYF.